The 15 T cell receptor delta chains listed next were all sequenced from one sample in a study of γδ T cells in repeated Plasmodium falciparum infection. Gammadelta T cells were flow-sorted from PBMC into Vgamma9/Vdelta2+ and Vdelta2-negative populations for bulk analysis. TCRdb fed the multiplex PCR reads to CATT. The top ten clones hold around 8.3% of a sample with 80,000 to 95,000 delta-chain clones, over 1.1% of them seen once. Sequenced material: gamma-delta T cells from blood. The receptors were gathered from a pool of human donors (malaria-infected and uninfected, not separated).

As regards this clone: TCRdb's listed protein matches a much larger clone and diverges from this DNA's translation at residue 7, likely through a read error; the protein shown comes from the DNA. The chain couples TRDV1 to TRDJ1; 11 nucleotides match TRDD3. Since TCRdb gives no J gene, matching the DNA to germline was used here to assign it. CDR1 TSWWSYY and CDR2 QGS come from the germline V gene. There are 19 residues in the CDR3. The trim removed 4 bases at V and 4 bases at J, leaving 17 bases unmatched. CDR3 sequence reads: CALGGMLYWGIFGGDKLIF. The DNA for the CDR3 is TGTGCTCTTGGGGGTATGCTCTACTGGGGGATATTTGGCGGCGATAAACTCATCTTT.

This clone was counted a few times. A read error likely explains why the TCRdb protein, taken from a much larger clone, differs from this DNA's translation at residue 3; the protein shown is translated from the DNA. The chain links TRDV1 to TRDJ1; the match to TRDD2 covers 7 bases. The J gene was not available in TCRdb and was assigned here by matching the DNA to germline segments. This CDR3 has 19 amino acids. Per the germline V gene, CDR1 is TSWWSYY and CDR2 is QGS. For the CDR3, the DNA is TGTGCTTTTGGGGAACTTCCGGCCTTCCTTTCCCCATACACCGATAAACTCATCTTT. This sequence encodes CAFGELPAFLSPYTDKLIF.

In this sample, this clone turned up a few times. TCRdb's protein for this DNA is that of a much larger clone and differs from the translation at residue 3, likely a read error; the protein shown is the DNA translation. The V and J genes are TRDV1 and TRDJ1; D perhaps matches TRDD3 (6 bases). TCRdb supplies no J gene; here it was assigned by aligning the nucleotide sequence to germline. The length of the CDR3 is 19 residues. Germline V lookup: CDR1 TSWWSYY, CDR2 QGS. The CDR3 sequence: CAPGELDGTLTVYTDKLIF. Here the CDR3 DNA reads TGTGCTCCTGGGGAACTGGACGGTACGTTAACTGTGTACACCGATAAACTCATCTTT.

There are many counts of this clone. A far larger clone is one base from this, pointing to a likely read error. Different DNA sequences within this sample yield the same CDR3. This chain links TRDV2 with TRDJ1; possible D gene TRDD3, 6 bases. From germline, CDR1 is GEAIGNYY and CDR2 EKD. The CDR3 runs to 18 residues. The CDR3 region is CACDTVSQGGKYTDKLIF. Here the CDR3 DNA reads TGTGCCTGTGACACCGTAAGTCAAGGGGGAAAGTACACCGATAAGCTCATCTTT.

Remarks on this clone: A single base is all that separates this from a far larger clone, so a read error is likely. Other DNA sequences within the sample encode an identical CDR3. CDR3 sequence reads: CACDTGEVYTDKLIF. The CDR3 nucleotides are TGTGCCTGTGACACCGGCGAAGTGTACACCGATAAACTCATCTTC. J gene calling gave no result, while the V gene is TRDV2. There are 15 residues in the CDR3. CDR1 is GEAIGNYY and CDR2 is EKD in the germline V gene.

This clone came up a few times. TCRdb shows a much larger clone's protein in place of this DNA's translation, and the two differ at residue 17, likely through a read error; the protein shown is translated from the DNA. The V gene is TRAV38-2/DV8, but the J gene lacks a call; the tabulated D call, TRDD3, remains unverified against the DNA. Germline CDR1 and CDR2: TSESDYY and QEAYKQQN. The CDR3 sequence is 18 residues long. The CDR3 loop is CAYRGWIWGIRPGDKLTF. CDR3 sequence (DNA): TGTGCTTATAGGGGGTGGATCTGGGGGATACGTCCTGGCGATAAACTCACCTTT.

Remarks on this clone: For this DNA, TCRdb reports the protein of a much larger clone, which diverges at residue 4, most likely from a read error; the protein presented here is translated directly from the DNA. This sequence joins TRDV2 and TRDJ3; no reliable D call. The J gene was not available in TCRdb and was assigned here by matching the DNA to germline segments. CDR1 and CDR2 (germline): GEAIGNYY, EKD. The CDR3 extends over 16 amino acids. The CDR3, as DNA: TGTGCCTGTGGCACCGGCAGCTCCTGGGACACCCGACAGATGTTTTTC. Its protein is CACGTGSSWDTRQMFF.

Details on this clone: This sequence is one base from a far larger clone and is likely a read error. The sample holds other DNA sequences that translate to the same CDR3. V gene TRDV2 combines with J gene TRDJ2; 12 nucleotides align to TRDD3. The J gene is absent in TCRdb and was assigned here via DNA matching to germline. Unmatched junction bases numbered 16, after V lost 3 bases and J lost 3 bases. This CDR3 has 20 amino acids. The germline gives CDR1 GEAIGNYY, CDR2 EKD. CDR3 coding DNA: TGTGCCTGTGACCCCAGAGGTCCTCTGGGGGATACGAACCTGACAGCACAACTCTTCTTT. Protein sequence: CACDPRGPLGDTNLTAQLFF.

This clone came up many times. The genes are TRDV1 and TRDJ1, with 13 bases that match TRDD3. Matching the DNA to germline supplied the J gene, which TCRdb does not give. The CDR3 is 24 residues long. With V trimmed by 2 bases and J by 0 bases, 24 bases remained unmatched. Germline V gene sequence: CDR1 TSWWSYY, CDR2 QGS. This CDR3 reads CALGEESTILAYWGIRVYTDKLIF. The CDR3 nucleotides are TGTGCTCTTGGGGAAGAGAGTACGATACTGGCCTACTGGGGGATACGCGTATACACCGATAAACTCATCTTT.

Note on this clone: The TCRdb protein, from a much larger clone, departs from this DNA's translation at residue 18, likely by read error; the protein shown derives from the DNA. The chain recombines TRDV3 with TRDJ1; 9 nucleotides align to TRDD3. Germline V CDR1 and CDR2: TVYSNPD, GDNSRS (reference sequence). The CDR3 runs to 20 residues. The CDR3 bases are TGTGCCTTCGCCTACCTTGCCCATTACGGGGGATACTGGTACACCGATAAACCCATCTTT. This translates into CAFAYLAHYGGYWYTDKPIF.

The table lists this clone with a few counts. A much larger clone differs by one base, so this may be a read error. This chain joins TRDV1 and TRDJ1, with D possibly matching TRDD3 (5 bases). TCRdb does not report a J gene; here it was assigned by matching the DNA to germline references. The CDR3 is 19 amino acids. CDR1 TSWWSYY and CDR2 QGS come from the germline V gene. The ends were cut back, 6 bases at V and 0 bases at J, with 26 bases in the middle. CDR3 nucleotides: TGTGCTCTTGGAGCGGCCTTATTTGGGGAATACTTAGACACCGATAAACTCATCTTT. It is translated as CALGAALFGEYLDTDKLIF.

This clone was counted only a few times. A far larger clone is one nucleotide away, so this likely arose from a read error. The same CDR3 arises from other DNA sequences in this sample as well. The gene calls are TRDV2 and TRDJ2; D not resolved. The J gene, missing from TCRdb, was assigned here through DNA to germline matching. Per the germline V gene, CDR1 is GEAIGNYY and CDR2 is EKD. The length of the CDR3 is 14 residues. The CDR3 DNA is TGTGCCTGTGACACCGGAACTTTGACGGCACAACTCTTCTTT. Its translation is CACDTGTLTAQLFF.

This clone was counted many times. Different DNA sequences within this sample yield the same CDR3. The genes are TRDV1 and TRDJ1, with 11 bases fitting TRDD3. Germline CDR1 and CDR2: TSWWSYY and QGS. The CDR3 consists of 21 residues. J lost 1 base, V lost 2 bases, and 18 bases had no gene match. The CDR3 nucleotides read TGTGCTCTTGGGGAAACAGGCCCCGTGGGTACTGGGGGATATTTCACCGATAAACTCATCTTT. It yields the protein CALGETGPVGTGGYFTDKLIF.

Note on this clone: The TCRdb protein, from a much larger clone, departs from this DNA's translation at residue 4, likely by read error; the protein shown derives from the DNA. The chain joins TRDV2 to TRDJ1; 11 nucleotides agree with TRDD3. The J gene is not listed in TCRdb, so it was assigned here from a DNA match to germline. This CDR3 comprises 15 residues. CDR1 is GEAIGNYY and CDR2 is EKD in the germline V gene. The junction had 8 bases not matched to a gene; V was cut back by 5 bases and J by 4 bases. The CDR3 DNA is TGTGCCTGTGTCCTACGTACTGGGGGATACGATAAACTCATCTTT. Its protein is CACVLRTGGYDKLIF.

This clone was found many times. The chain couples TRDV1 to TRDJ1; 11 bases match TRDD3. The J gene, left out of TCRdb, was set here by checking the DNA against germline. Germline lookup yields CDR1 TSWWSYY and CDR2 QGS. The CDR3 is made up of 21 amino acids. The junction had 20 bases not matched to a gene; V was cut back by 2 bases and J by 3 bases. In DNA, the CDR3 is TGTGCTCTTGGGGAAGCTGCCGTCCTTCCGTGGGGGATACGCCGGTCCGATAAACTCATCTTT. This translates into CALGEAAVLPWGIRRSDKLIF.